This is a list of T cell receptor beta chains from one sample in a study of T-cell reconstitution after alpha-beta-depleted transplantation in children. From the PCR reads, TCRdb called clonotypes with MiXCR, one entry per CDR3 protein. The sample has roughly 500,000 distinct CDR3 sequences, around 13% seen once; the top ten hold 5% to 6%. This specimen was PBMCs from the stem cell graft donor, taken from the stem cell graft. These receptors all come from a human donor who donated a stem cell graft to a child with combined immunodeficiency. The conserved cysteine and the conserved F or W are not part of the CDR3 here. Fields, in order: J gene, V gene, CDR3 protein.

J gene: TRBJ2-7; V gene: TRBV5-1; CDR3 protein: ASSTDVRGIGQY
J gene: TRBJ2-7; V gene: TRBV7-8; CDR3 protein: ASSLATGYEQY
J gene: TRBJ1-1; V gene: TRBV10-3; CDR3 protein: AITPDRGLQRTEAF
J gene: TRBJ1-1; V gene: TRBV6-1; CDR3 protein: ASINPRDSRARAF
J gene: TRBJ2-7; V gene: TRBV6-1; CDR3 protein: ASTRWRGNSYEQY
J gene: TRBJ2-1; V gene: TRBV24-1; CDR3 protein: ATSDPQRAEQF
J gene: TRBJ2-7; V gene: TRBV12-3/TRBV12-4; CDR3 protein: ASSDGQGGGNYEQY
J gene: TRBJ1-5; V gene: TRBV6-2/TRBV6-3; CDR3 protein: ASSYTSWEVGNQPQH
J gene: TRBJ2-7; V gene: TRBV7-9; CDR3 protein: ASSPTGLGYEQY
J gene: TRBJ2-2; V gene: TRBV4-3; CDR3 protein: ASSQGAGVDGELF
J gene: TRBJ2-3; V gene: TRBV5-1; CDR3 protein: ASSLGQGAGDTQY
J gene: TRBJ2-5; V gene: TRBV29-1; CDR3 protein: SVEGTGGMIARLY
J gene: TRBJ2-2; V gene: TRBV11-2; CDR3 protein: ASSSSYATGANTGELF